The subject of this entry is one T cell receptor (beta chain). Its antigen is currently unknown. The data originate from a study of Ad26.COV2.S vaccination and SARS-CoV-2 variants. V lost 4 bases and J 5 bases, leaving 16 bases between the germline ends. CDR1 and CDR2 from the germline V gene are SGHKS and YYEKEE (reference sequence). This CDR3 spans 14 amino acids. The treatment denotes: some 20 received Ad26.COV2.S at low or high dose, single or two shots; 5 received placebo; per-sample allocation not given. It was on day 63 after the first vaccine or placebo injection that samples were taken. Method: immunoSEQ multiplex PCR; TCRdb's copy keeps in-frame clones and lacks some. Among approximately 410,000 clones listed, roughly 90% were seen once. Whole-study results and caveats: Reportedly, after vaccination the spike-specific CD8+ and CD4+ T cell responses displayed substantial breadth.

This chain uses TRBV5-5 with TRBJ2-7; D assignment may be TRBD1 or TRBD2 (7 bases each). The receptor comes from a person between 18 and 65 years old who received the Ad26.COV2.S COVID-19 vaccine or a placebo. This specimen was peripheral blood, taken in a trial of Ad26.COV2.S vaccine versus placebo. This CDR3 reads CASSPQGTTNEQYF. Here the CDR3 DNA reads TGTGCCAGCAGCCCACAGGGGACTACGAACGAGCAGTACTTC.